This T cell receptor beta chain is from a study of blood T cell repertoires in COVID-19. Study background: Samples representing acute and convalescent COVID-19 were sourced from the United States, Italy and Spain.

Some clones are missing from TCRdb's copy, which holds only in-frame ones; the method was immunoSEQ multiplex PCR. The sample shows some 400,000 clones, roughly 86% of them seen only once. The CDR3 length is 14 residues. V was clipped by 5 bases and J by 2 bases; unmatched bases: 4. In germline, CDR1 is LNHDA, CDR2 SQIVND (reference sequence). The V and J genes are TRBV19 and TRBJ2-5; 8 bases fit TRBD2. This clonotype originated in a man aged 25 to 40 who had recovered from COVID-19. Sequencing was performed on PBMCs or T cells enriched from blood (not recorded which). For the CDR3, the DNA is TGTGCCAGTAGTTTCCAGCGGGGGCAAGAGACCCAGTACTTC. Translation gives CASSFQRGQETQYF.